Each of the 28 T cell receptor beta chains below was sequenced from the same sample in a study of blood T cell repertoires in COVID-19. Libraries were prepared by immunoSEQ multiplex PCR; TCRdb keeps only in-frame clonotypes and omits some of them. The sample lists hundreds of thousands of clones; 85% to 90% were seen once. Sequencing input: PBMCs or T cells enriched from blood (not recorded which). The receptors were gathered from a woman aged 18-30 years with acute COVID-19.

The gene calls are TRBV25-1 and TRBJ2-3; 12 bases line up with TRBD2. CDR1 and CDR2 (germline): MGHDK, SYGVNS. J was trimmed by 8 bases and V by 8 bases; bases with no gene match: 8. The CDR3 runs 14 residues. This CDR3 is CASSGTSGYGTQYF. DNA for the CDR3: TGTGCCAGCTCCGGGACTAGCGGGTACGGTACGCAGTATTTT.

The chain is built from TRBV6-5 and TRBJ1-1; 7 bases are a match to TRBD1. The CDR3 consists of 15 residues. CDR1 MNHEY and CDR2 SVGAGI come from the germline V gene. V was pared by 7 bases and J by 4 bases, with 12 bases of the junction left unmatched. CDR3 amino acids: CASTEMGQGVTEAFF. For the CDR3, the DNA is TGTGCCAGCACCGAAATGGGGCAGGGGGTCACTGAAGCTTTCTTT.

The count of this clone is one. J is TRBJ2-7 and V is TRBV19, with 9 bases fitting TRBD1. The CDR3 consists of 14 residues. Losses at the gene ends were 7 bases for V and 3 bases for J; bases not matched to a gene: 7. Germline CDR1 and CDR2: LNHDA and SQIVND (reference sequence). The CDR3 sequence is CASNERGQGYEQYF. Here the CDR3 DNA reads TGTGCCAGTAACGAGCGGGGACAGGGCTACGAGCAGTACTTC.

There are a few counts of this clone. The rearrangement links TRBV5-8 to TRBJ2-7; D not resolved. CDR3 size: 14 residues. The germline V and J ends were trimmed by 4 bases and 5 bases, with 16 bases remaining between them. Per the germline V gene, CDR1 is SGHTS and CDR2 is YDEGEE. This CDR3 reads CASSPNYPIHEQYF. The CDR3 region has the DNA TGTGCCAGCAGCCCCAACTATCCTATCCACGAGCAGTACTTC.

The rearrangement links TRBV20-1 to TRBJ2-5, with D possibly being TRBD2 (7 bases). Germline CDR1 DFQATT, CDR2 SNEGSKA (reference sequence). V lost 3 bases to trimming and J lost 5 bases, with 16 bases between them. The CDR3 is 14 amino acids. The chain's CDR3 is CSASLGGRGETQYF. CDR3 bases: TGCAGTGCTAGTCTCGGGGGGCGCGGGGAGACCCAGTACTTC.

V and J are TRBV19 and TRBJ1-6, with D possibly matching TRBD1 (6 bases). Germline V CDR1 and CDR2: LNHDA, SQIVND (reference sequence). The CDR3 runs to 15 residues. Trimming took 3 bases from V and 5 from J, leaving 11 bases between them. The chain's CDR3 is CASSIQGSDNSPLHF. DNA for the CDR3: TGTGCCAGTAGTATTCAGGGGTCTGATAATTCACCCCTCCACTTT. Variable domain in full (rest from reference TRBV19 and TRBJ1-6): DGGITQSPKYLFRKEGQNVTLSCEQNLNHDAMYWYRQDPGQGLRLIYYSQIVNDFQKGDIAEGYSVSREKKESFPLTVTSAQKNPTAFYLCASSIQGSDNSPLHFGNGTRLTVT.

The chain uses TRBV9 and TRBJ2-7, with 8 bases that match TRBD1. The CDR3 has 15 residues. In germline, CDR1 is SGDLS, CDR2 YYNGEE. After removal of 2 bases from V and 4 bases from J, the junction contained 8 bases not matched to a gene. Here the CDR3 reads CASSVGQGAGYEQYF. CDR3 DNA: TGTGCCAGCAGCGTTGGGCAGGGGGCGGGATACGAGCAGTACTTC. Combining the CDR3 with reference TRBV9 and TRBJ2-7 gives the whole variable domain DSGVTQTPKHLITATGQRVTLRCSPRSGDLSVYWYQQSLDQGLQFLIQYYNGEERAKGNILERFSAQQFPDLHSELNLSSLELGDSALYFCASSVGQGAGYEQYFGPGTRLTVT.

The J gene is TRBJ1-2, the V gene TRBV9, with a possible D match to TRBD1 (6 bases). CDR1 is SGDLS, CDR2 YYNGEE, per germline. The CDR3 covers 15 residues. V lost 4 bases and J lost 1, with 14 bases in between. The CDR3 sequence is CASSLGQPNNYGYTF. The CDR3 DNA follows: TGTGCCAGCAGCTTAGGACAGCCCAATAACTATGGCTACACCTTC.

Remarks on this clone: Other nucleotide sequences in the sample specify the same CDR3. V usage is TRBV12-3 or TRBV12-4 and J usage is TRBJ2-1, with D perhaps TRBD2 (6 bases). Trimming shortened V by 3 bases and J by 7 bases, and 7 bases separated the two germline ends. The CDR3 consists of 12 residues. The DNA for the CDR3 is TGTGCCAGCAGTTTTGGAGGGAATGAGCAGTTCTTC. This gives the protein CASSFGGNEQFF.

This clone was detected a few times. This rearrangement joins TRBV19 to TRBJ1-1, with a tentative D call TRBD1 (5 bases). The CDR3 has 15 amino acids. The V end was cut by 3 bases, the J end by 0 bases, with 11 bases between. Germline V gene sequence: CDR1 LNHDA, CDR2 SQIVND (reference sequence). The CDR3 reads CASSIPGLLNTEAFF. In DNA, the CDR3 is TGTGCCAGTAGTATCCCGGGACTCTTGAACACTGAAGCTTTCTTT.

This sequence joins TRBV19 and TRBJ1-4, with D possibly being TRBD1 (6 bases). With 3 bases removed from V and 7 bases from J, the gap between germline ends came to 18 bases. Germline assignment: CDR1 LNHDA and CDR2 SQIVND (reference sequence). The CDR3 has 16 amino acids. CDR3 in amino acids: CASSIHPPGEGEKLFF. CDR3 nucleotide sequence: TGTGCCAGTAGTATTCACCCCCCAGGGGAAGGTGAAAAACTGTTTTTT.

V usage is TRBV14 and J usage is TRBJ1-2, with D perhaps TRBD1 (5 bases). The CDR3 has 14 residues. Between the trimmed V and J ends, which lost 3 bases and 6 bases, there was a span of 14 bases. The germline CDR1 and CDR2 sequences are SGHDN and FVKESK. The CDR3 region has the DNA TGTGCCAGCAGCCACGGGGGTGCTGCGGATGGCTACACCTTC. This translates into CASSHGGAADGYTF.

The table lists this clone with a few counts. The chain couples TRBV3-1 (or the pseudogene TRBV3-2) to TRBJ2-4; 13 bases match TRBD2. J was trimmed by 8 bases and V by 4 bases; bases with no gene match: 11. The germline CDR1 and CDR2 sequences are LGHDT and YNNKEL (reference sequence). This CDR3 region has 17 residues. The CDR3 sequence is CASSPRTSGRGLDIQYF. In nucleotides, the CDR3 is TGTGCCAGCAGCCCGAGGACTAGCGGGAGAGGATTGGACATTCAGTACTTC.

The CDR3 spells CASSFGSGSYEQYF. The CDR3 bases are TGTGCCAGCAGTTTCGGTAGCGGCTCCTACGAGCAGTACTTC. The rearrangement joins TRBV28 to TRBJ2-7; tentative D call: TRBD2 (6 bases). The CDR3 extends over 14 amino acids. Germline lookup yields CDR1 MDHEN and CDR2 SYDVKM. Trimming removed 3 bases from V and 0 bases from J, with 9 bases in between.

This rearrangement joins TRBV30 to TRBJ2-1; D gene unclear. The germline gives CDR1 GTSNPN, CDR2 SVGIG (reference sequence). V was shortened by 4 bases and J by 2 bases, with 6 bases between the two germline ends. The CDR3 totals 12 residues. The CDR3 DNA reads TGTGCCTGGACACACCCCTACAATGAGCAGTTCTTC. This translates into CAWTHPYNEQFF.

The chain has TRBV18 and TRBJ1-1; TRBD1 might be the D (6 bases). Trimming shortened V by 5 bases and J by 4 bases, and 14 bases separated the two germline ends. The CDR3 length is 14 residues. CDR1 is KGHSH, CDR2 LQKENI, per germline. CDR3 DNA: TGTGCCAGCTCATCTACAGGGTTTGCCACTGAAGCTTTCTTT. Translation gives CASSSTGFATEAFF.

This chain uses TRBV5-1 with TRBJ2-1; TRBD2 agrees at 8 bases. Per germline, CDR1 SGHRS and CDR2 YFSETQ. The CDR3 is 15 amino acids. Losses at the gene ends were 1 base for V and 7 bases for J; bases not matched to a gene: 7. Here the CDR3 reads CASSLTSGSSNEQFF. In DNA form, the CDR3 reads TGCGCCAGCAGCTTGACAAGCGGGAGCTCTAATGAGCAGTTCTTC.

The chain employs TRBV3-1 (or the pseudogene TRBV3-2) and TRBJ2-1, with 7 bases aligning to TRBD2. The CDR3 loop spans 15 amino acids. Germline V gene lookup returns CDR1 LGHDT and CDR2 YNNKEL (reference sequence). Germline trimming cut 5 bases from V and 10 bases from J; bases unmatched to any gene: 14. Here the CDR3 DNA reads TGTGCCAGCAGCTTCGGGTATCCCCAGGGAGGGGAGCAGTTCTTC. Its translation: CASSFGYPQGGEQFF.

J is TRBJ2-1 and V is TRBV5-1; 7 positions agree with TRBD2. CDR3 length: 15 amino acids. V shed 4 bases and J 4 bases; nucleotides not matched to a gene: 8. Germline-derived CDR1 and CDR2 are SGHRS and YFSETQ. The CDR3 nucleotides are TGCGCCAGCAGCGTACCGGGACTATTATACAATGAGCAGTTCTTC. It encodes CASSVPGLLYNEQFF.

The table lists this clone with a count of one. V gene TRBV11-2 combines with J gene TRBJ1-5; perhaps TRBD1 as D (5 bases). Germline V gene data show CDR1 as SGHAT and CDR2 as FQNNGV. The ends were cut back, 4 bases at V and 2 bases at J, with 12 bases in the middle. This CDR3 is 15 amino acids long. The DNA of the CDR3 is TGTGCCAGCAGCTACCAGGGTTACGGCAATCAGCCCCAGCATTTT. This gives the protein CASSYQGYGNQPQHF.

J is TRBJ1-1 and V is TRBV6-2 or TRBV6-3; no definite D call. V shed 0 bases and J shed 11 bases, with 16 bases lying between them. Germline-derived CDR1 and CDR2 are MNHEY and SVGEGT. The CDR3 runs 14 residues. CDR3 loop: CASSYSIRVGGAFF. In DNA form, the CDR3 reads TGTGCCAGCAGTTACTCGATACGGGTCGGCGGGGCTTTCTTT.

This clone was observed a handful of times. The chain couples TRBV28 to TRBJ1-2, with a tentative D call TRBD1 (6 bases). This CDR3 spans 16 amino acids. Trimming took off 2 bases at V and 0 bases at J, with 13 bases between the two ends. CDR1 is MDHEN and CDR2 is SYDVKM in the germline V gene. The CDR3 region has the DNA TGTGCCAGCAGTTTAGGGACAAAGTTGACTAACTATGGCTACACCTTC. Translated, it gives CASSLGTKLTNYGYTF.

The chain employs TRBV19 and TRBJ2-1, with 10 positions matching TRBD2. The V gene end was trimmed by 3 bases and the J gene end by 4 bases; junction bases not matched to a gene: 6. The CDR3 runs to 16 residues. The germline V gene encodes CDR1 LNHDA and CDR2 SQIVND (reference sequence). The CDR3 bases are TGTGCCAGTAGTATTAATAGCGGGGGGAATTACAATGAGCAGTTCTTC. It yields the protein CASSINSGGNYNEQFF.

V is TRBV9 and J is TRBJ2-7; no reliable D call. Germline CDR1 and CDR2: SGDLS and YYNGEE. The CDR3 is made up of 16 amino acids. Deletions cut 0 bases from V and 0 bases from J, with 13 bases between. The CDR3 reads CASSVDGSRSSYEQYF. The CDR3 region has the DNA TGTGCCAGCAGCGTAGATGGGTCGAGGAGCTCCTACGAGCAGTACTTC.

The chain combines TRBV13 with TRBJ2-1; 12 bases align to TRBD2. The CDR3 length is 18 residues. V lost 1 base, J lost 2 bases, and 6 bases stayed unmatched. Germline V CDR1 and CDR2: PRHDT, FYEKMQ (reference sequence). In nucleotides, the CDR3 is TGTGCCAGCAGCTTAGACGGGACTAGCGGGCCCGCCTACAATGAGCAGTTCTTC. Translation gives CASSLDGTSGPAYNEQFF. The full variable domain, rest sourced from reference TRBV13 and TRBJ2-1, is AAGVIQSPRHLIKEKRETATLKCYPIPRHDTVYWYQQGPGQDPQFLISFYEKMQSDKGSIPDRFSAQQFSDYHSELNMSSLELGDSALYFCASSLDGTSGPAYNEQFFGPGTRLTVL.

About this clone: This same CDR3 is encoded by further DNA sequences in the sample. CDR3 amino acids: CASSLDGNYGYTF. The CDR3 DNA is TGTGCCAGCAGCCTCGACGGGAACTATGGCTACACCTTC. This chain connects TRBV28 to TRBJ1-2, with D unclear. Germline assignment: CDR1 MDHEN and CDR2 SYDVKM. The CDR3 totals 13 residues. The V gene lost 6 bases and the J gene lost 2 bases, with 10 bases spanning the gap.

This chain uses TRBV7-3 with TRBJ2-7; maybe TRBD1 (6 bases). Germline V gene lookup returns CDR1 SGHTA and CDR2 FQGTGA. The CDR3 loop spans 14 amino acids. The V and J ends lost 1 base and 4 bases respectively, with 11 bases between them. The CDR3 region is CASSLSGRGYEQYF. CDR3 bases: TGTGCCAGCAGCTTAAGTGGCAGGGGTTACGAGCAGTACTTC.

Here the CDR3 reads CASSLSDRTIQHF. CDR3 nucleotides: TGTGCCAGCAGTTTGTCGGACAGGACGATACAGCATTTT. The chain has TRBV28 and TRBJ1-5, with 7 bases identical to TRBD1. Germline CDR1 reads MDHEN; CDR2 reads SYDVKM. With V trimmed by 3 bases and J by 13 bases, 9 bases remained unmatched. The CDR3 loop spans 13 amino acids.